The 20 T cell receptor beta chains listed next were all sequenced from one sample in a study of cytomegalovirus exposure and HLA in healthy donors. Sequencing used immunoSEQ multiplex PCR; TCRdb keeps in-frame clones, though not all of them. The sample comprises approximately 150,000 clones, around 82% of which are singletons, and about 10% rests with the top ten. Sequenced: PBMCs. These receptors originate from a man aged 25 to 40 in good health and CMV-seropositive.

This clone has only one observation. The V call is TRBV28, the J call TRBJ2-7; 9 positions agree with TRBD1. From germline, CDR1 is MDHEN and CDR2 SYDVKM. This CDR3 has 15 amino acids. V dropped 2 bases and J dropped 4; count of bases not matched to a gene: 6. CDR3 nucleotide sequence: TGTGCCAGCAGTTTAGGGGGGACAGGGTCATACGAGCAGTACTTC. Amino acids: CASSLGGTGSYEQYF.

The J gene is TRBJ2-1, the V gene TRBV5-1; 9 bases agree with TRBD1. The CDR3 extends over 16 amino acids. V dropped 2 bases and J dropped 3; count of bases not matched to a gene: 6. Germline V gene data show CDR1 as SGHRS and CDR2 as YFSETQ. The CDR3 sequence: CASSLGTGIIYNEQFF. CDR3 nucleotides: TGCGCCAGCAGCTTAGGGACAGGGATCATCTACAATGAGCAGTTCTTC.

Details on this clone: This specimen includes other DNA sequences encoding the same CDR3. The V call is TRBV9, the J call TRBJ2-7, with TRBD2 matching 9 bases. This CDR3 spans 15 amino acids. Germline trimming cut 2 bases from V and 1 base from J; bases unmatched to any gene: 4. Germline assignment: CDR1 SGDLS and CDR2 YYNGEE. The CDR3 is CASSVGAGGSYEQYF. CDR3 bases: TGTGCCAGCAGCGTCGGAGCGGGAGGTTCCTACGAGCAGTACTTC.

CDR3 amino acids: CASSFAPGQPQHF. CDR3 sequence (DNA): TGTGCCAGCAGCTTCGCCCCCGGGCAGCCCCAGCATTTT. This chain links TRBV7-2 with TRBJ1-5; the D is unclear. V lost 3 bases and J lost 7, with 10 bases in between. Per germline, CDR1 SGHTA and CDR2 FQGNSA. The CDR3 extends over 13 amino acids.

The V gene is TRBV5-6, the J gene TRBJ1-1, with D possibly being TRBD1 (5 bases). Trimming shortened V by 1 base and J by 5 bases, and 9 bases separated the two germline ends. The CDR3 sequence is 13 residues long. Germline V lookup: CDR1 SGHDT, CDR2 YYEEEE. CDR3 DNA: TGTGCCAGCAGCTTGTCCGGGGGGACTGAAGCTTTCTTT. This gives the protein CASSLSGGTEAFF.

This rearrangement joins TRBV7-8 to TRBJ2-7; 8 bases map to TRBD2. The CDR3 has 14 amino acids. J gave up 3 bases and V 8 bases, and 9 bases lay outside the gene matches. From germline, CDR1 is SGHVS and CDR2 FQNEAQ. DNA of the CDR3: TGTGCCAGCCTTACCCGCGGGGGGTACTACGAGCAGTACTTC. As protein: CASLTRGGYYEQYF.

DNA for the CDR3: TGCGCCAGCAGCCCTAGATTTGGCGGGAACACTGAAGCTTTCTTT. Protein product: CASSPRFGGNTEAFF. V gene TRBV5-1 combines with J gene TRBJ1-1; D remains unclear. From germline, CDR1 is SGHRS and CDR2 YFSETQ. The V end was cut by 4 bases, the J end by 1 base, with 14 bases between. The CDR3 runs 15 residues.

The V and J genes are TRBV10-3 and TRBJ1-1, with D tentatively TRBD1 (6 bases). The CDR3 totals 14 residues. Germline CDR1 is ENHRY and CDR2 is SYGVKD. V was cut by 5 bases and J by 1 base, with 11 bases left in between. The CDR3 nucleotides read TGTGCCATCAGTTACTTACAGGGGAACACTGAAGCTTTCTTT. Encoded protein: CAISYLQGNTEAFF.

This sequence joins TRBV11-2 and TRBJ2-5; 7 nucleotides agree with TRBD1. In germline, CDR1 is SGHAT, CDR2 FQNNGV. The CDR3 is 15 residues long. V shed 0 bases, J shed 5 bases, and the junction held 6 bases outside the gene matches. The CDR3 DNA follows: TGTGCCAGCAGCTTAGATCGGGGACAGCGGGAGACCCAGTACTTC. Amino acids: CASSLDRGQRETQYF.

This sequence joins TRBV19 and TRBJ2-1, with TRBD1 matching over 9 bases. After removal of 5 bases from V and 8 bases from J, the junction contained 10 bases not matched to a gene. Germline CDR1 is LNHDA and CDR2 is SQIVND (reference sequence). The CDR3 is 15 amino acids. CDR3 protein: CASSPRQRQGDEQFF. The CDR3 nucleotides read TGTGCCAGTAGTCCCCGACAGCGACAGGGGGATGAGCAGTTCTTC.

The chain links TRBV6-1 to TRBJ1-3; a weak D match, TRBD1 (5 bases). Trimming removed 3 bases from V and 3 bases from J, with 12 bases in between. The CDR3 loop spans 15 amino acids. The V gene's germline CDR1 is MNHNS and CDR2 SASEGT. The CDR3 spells CASSELGVDGNTIYF. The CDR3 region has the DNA TGTGCCAGCAGTGAGTTAGGGGTCGATGGAAACACCATATATTTT.

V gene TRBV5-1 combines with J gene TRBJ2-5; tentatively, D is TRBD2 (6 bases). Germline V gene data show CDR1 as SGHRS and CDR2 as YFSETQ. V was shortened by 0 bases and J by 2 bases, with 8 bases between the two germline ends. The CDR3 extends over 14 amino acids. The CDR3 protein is CASSLGRGQETQYF. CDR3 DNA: TGCGCCAGCAGCTTGGGACGGGGGCAAGAGACCCAGTACTTC.

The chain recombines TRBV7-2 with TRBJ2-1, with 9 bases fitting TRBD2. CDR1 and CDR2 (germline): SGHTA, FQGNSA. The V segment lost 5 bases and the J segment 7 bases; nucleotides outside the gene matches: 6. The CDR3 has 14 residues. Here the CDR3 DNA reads TGTGCCAGCAGCCCCCGGACTAGCGTGAATGAGCAGTTCTTC. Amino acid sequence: CASSPRTSVNEQFF. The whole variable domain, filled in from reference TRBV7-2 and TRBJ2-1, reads GAGVSQSPSNKVTEKGKDVELRCDPISGHTALYWYRQSLGQGLEFLIYFQGNSAPDKSGLPSDRFSAERTGGSVSTLTIQRTQQEDSAVYLCASSPRTSVNEQFFGPGTRLTVL.

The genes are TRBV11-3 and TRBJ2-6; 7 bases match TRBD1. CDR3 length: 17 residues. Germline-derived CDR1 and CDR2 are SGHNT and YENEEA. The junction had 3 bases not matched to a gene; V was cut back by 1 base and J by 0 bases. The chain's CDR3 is CASSLGGQPSGANVLTF. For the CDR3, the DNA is TGTGCCAGCAGCTTAGGGGGACAGCCCTCTGGGGCCAACGTCCTGACTTTC. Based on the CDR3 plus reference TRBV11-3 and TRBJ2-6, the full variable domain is EAGVVQSPRYKIIEKKQPVAFWCNPISGHNTLYWYLQNLGQGPELLIRYENEEAVDDSQLPKDRFSAERLKGVDSTLKIQPAELGDSAVYLCASSLGGQPSGANVLTFGAGSRLTVL.

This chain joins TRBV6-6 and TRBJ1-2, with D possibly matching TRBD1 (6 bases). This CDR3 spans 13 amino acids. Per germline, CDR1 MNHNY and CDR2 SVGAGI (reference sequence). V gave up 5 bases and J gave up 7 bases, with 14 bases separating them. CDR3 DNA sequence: TGTGCCAGCAGTCACGGACAGCTTCCTGGCTACACCTTC. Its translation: CASSHGQLPGYTF.

The CDR3 DNA reads as TGTGCCAGCAGCTTAGCACATCTCTACGAGCAGTACTTC. This encodes CASSLAHLYEQYF. This chain links TRBV11-2 with TRBJ2-7; no definite D call. In germline, CDR1 is SGHAT, CDR2 FQNNGV. V shed 1 base and J shed 3 bases, with 7 bases lying between them. CDR3 length: 13 residues.

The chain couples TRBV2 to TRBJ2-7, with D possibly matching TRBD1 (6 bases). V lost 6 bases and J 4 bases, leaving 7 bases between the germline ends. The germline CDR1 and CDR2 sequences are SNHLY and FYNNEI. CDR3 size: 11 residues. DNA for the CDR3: TGTGCCAGCAGCGACAGGTACGAGCAGTACTTC. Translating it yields CASSDRYEQYF. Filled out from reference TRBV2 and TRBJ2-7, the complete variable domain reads EPEVTQTPSHQVTQMGQEVILRCVPISNHLYFYWYRQILGQKVEFLVSFYNNEISEKSEIFDDQFSVERPDGSNFTLKIRSTKLEDSAMYFCASSDRYEQYFGPGTRLTVT.

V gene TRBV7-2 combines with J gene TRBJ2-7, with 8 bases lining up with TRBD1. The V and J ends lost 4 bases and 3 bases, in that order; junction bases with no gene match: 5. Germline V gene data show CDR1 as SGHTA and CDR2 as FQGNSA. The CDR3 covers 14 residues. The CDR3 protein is CASSSRTGIYEQYF. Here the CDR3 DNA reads TGTGCCAGCAGCTCGAGGACAGGGATCTACGAGCAGTACTTC.

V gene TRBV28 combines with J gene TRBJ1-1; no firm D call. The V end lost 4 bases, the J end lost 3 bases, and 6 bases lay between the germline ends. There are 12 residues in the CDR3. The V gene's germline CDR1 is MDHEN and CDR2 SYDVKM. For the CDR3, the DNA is TGTGCCAGCAGTTCCCAGGACACTGAAGCTTTCTTT. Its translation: CASSSQDTEAFF.

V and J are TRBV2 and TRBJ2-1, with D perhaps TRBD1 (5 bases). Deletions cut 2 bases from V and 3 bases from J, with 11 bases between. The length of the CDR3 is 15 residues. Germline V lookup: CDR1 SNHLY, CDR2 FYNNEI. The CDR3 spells CASSEQGALYNEQFF. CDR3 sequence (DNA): TGTGCCAGCAGTGAACAGGGCGCTCTCTACAATGAGCAGTTCTTC.